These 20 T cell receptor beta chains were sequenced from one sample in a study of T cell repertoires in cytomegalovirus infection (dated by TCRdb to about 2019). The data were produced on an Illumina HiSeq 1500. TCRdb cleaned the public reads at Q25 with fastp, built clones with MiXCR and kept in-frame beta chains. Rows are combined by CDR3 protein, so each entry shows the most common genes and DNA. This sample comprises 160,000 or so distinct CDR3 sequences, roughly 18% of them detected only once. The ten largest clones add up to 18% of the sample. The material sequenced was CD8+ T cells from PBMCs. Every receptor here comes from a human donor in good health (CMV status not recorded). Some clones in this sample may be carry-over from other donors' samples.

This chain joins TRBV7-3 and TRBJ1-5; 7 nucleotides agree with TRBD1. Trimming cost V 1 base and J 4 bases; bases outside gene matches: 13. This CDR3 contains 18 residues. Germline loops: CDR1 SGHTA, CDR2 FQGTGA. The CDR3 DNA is TGTGCCAGCAGCTTAAAAACAGGGGAAGTATGGGCTAATCAGCCCCAGCATTTT. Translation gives CASSLKTGEVWANQPQHF.

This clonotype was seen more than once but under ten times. The CDR3 nucleotides read TGTGCCAGCAGCCAAGAGGGGAGGGTTTCACCCCTCCACTTT. Protein: CASSQEGRVSPLHF. The V and J genes are TRBV14 and TRBJ1-6; no definite D call. Trimming removed 0 bases from V and 9 bases from J, with 9 bases in between. This CDR3 has 14 residues. CDR1 is SGHDN and CDR2 is FVKESK in the germline V gene.

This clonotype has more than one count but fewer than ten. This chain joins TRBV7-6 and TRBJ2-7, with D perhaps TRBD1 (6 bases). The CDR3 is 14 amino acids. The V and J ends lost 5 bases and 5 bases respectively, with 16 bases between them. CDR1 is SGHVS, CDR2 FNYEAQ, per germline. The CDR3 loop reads CASSPSGQLHEQYF. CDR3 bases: TGTGCCAGCAGCCCTTCCGGACAGCTCCACGAGCAGTACTTC.

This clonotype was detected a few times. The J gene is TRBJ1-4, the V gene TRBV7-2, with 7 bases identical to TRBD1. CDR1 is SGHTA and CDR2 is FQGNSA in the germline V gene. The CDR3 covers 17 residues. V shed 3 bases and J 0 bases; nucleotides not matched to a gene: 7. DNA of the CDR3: TGTGCCAGCAGCTTCCAGGGGGTTCCCACAACTAATGAAAAACTGTTTTTT. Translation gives CASSFQGVPTTNEKLFF.

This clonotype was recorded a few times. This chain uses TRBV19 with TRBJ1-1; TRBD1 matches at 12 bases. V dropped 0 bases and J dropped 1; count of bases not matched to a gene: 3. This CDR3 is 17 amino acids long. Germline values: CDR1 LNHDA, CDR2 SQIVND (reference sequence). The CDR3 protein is CASSIDRDRGPNTEAFF. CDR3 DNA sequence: TGTGCCAGTAGTATAGATCGGGACAGGGGGCCGAACACTGAAGCTTTCTTT.

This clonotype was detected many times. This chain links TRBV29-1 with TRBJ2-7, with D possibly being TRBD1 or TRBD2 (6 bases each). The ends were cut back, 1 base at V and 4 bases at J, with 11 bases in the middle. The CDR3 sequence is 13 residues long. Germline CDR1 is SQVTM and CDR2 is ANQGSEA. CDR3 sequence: CSVEGRGGYEQYF. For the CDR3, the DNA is TGCAGCGTTGAAGGCAGGGGAGGATACGAGCAGTACTTC.

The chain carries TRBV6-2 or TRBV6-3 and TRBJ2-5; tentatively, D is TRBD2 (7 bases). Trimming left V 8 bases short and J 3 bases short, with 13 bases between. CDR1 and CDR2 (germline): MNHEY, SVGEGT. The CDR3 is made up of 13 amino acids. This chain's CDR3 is CASGGGGEETQYF. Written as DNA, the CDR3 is TGTGCCAGCGGGGGAGGGGGTGAAGAGACCCAGTACTTC.

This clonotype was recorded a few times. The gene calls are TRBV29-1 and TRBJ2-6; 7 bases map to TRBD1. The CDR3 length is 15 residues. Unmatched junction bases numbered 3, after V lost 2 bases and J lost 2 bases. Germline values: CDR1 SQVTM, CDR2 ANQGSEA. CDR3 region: CSVERQGAGANVLTF. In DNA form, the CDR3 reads TGCAGCGTTGAACGGCAGGGGGCTGGGGCCAACGTCCTGACTTTC.

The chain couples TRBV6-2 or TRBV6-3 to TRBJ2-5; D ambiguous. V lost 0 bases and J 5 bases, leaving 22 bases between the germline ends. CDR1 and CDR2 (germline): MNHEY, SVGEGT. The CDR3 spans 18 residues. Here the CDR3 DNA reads TGTGCCAGCAGTTACTCGATTCGGCGCCCGGAGCATTCGGAGACCCAGTACTTC. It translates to CASSYSIRRPEHSETQYF.

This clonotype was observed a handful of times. The CDR3 protein is CASKPGTTFYEQYF. The CDR3 DNA is TGTGCCAGCAAACCAGGGACAACATTCTACGAGCAGTACTTC. The rearrangement uses TRBV6-2 or TRBV6-3 and TRBJ2-7, with D perhaps matching TRBD1 (6 bases). V was clipped by 7 bases and J by 3 bases, with 16 bases between them. This CDR3 contains 14 residues. Germline loops: CDR1 MNHEY, CDR2 SVGEGT.

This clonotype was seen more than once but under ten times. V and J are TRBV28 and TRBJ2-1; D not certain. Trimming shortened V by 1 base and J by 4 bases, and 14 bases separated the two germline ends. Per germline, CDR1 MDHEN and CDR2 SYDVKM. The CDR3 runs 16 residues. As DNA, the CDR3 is TGTGCCAGCAGTTTATTGGGCCAGCTCTTTTACAATGAGCAGTTCTTC. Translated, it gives CASSLLGQLFYNEQFF.

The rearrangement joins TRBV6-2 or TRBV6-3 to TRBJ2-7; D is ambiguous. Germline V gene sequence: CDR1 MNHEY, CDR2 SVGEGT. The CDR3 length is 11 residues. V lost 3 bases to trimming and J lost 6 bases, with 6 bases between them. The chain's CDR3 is CASSYNREQYF. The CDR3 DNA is TGTGCCAGCAGTTATAATCGCGAGCAGTACTTC.

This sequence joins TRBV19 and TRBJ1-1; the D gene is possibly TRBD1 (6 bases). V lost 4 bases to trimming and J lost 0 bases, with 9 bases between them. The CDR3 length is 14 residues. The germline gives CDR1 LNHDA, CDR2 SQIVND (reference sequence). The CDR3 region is CASSTQGMNTEAFF. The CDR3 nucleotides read TGTGCCAGTAGTACGCAGGGGATGAACACTGAAGCTTTCTTT.

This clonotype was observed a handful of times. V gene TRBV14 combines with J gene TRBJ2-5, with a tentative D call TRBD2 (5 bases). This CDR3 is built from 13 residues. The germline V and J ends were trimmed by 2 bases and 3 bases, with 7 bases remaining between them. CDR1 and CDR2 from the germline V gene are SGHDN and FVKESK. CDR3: CASSQWEKETQYF. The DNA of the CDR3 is TGTGCCAGCAGCCAATGGGAGAAAGAGACCCAGTACTTC.

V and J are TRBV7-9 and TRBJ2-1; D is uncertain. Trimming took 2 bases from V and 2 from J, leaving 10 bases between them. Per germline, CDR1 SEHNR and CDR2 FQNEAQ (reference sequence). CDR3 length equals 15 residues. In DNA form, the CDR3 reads TGTGCCAGCAGCTTATTGGACGGCACCTACAATGAGCAGTTCTTC. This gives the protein CASSLLDGTYNEQFF.

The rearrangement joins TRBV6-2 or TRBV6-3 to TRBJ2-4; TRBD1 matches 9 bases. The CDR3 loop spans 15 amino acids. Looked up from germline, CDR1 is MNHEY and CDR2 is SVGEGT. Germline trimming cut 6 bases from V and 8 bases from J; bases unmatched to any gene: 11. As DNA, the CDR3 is TGTGCCAGCAGATCAGAGGGACAGGGTTGGGACATTCAGTACTTC. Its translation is CASRSEGQGWDIQYF.

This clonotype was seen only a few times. CDR3 in DNA: TGCAGTGCCGGCGGGGAGGGGGAGTCCTACAATGAGCAGTTCTTC. Amino acid sequence: CSAGGEGESYNEQFF. The V call is TRBV20-1, the J call TRBJ2-1, with D maybe TRBD2 (7 bases). Germline CDR1 DFQATT, CDR2 SNEGSKA (reference sequence). This CDR3 has 15 amino acids. Deletions cut 6 bases from V and 1 base from J, with 16 bases between.

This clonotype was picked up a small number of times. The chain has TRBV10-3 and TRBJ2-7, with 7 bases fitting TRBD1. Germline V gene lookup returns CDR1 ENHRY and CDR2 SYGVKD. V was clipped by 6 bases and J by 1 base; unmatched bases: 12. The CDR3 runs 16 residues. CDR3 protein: CAIRGNDRAASYEQYF. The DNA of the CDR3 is TGTGCCATCAGAGGAAATGACAGGGCGGCATCCTACGAGCAGTACTTC.

CDR3 sequence reads: CASTLGQGEDIQYF. The DNA of the CDR3 is TGTGCCAGCACCCTGGGACAGGGGGAAGACATTCAGTACTTC. V is TRBV7-2 and J is TRBJ2-4, with TRBD1 identical over 11 bases. With V trimmed by 7 bases and J by 8 bases, 7 bases remained unmatched. Germline lookup yields CDR1 SGHTA and CDR2 FQGNSA. There are 14 residues in the CDR3.

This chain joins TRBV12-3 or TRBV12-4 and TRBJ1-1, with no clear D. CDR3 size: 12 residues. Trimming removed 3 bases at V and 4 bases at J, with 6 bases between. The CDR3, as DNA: TGTGCCAGCAGTTTCGGGGTCACTGAAGCTTTCTTT. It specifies CASSFGVTEAFF.